This T cell receptor beta chain was recorded in a study of blood T cell repertoires in COVID-19. In the original workflow: Scientists estimated how many nucleated cells there were by amplifying reference gene primers. Using immunoSEQ multiplex PCR, the repertoire was profiled, and TCRdb retains in-frame clones only, with some absent. That table gives V, J and clone size, and the DNA gave D and trimming. The top ten clones hold 20% to 25% of a sample with 10,000 to 15,000 clones, around 83% of them seen once. Germline V gene sequence: CDR1 SGHDN, CDR2 FVKESK. This CDR3 region has 16 residues. V dropped 4 bases and J dropped 5; count of bases not matched to a gene: 6.

The clonotype originates from a man aged 40-55 years with active or convalescent COVID-19. The J gene is TRBJ2-2, the V gene TRBV14, with TRBD2 matching 11 bases. Material: peripheral blood. CDR3 region: CASSLPGLAETGELFF. DNA of the CDR3: TGTGCCAGCAGCCTACCGGGACTAGCGGAAACCGGGGAGCTGTTTTTT.